The source of this T cell receptor beta chain is a study of naive and memory T cell subsets. Findings and caveats of the study: Over 95% of naive TCR sequences appeared only once after error correction, unlike memory subsets.

Two oligonucleotides, mixed equimolar, formed the beta constant-region primer covering TRBC1 and TRBC2. From the UMI-ligation and nested PCR reads, TCRdb called clonotypes with MiXCR, one entry per CDR3 protein. The table lists under 100,000 distinct CDR3 sequences, 7% of them singletons, with about 1.6% in the top ten. The table lists this clonotype with many counts. What it recognizes is unknown. From germline, CDR1 is MNHEY and CDR2 SMNVEV (reference sequence). The CDR3 is 15 residues long. After removal of 2 bases from V and 12 bases from J, the junction contained 11 bases not matched to a gene. The source is a human donor in good health. Material for sequencing was central memory CD4+ T cells from blood. The chain links TRBV27 to TRBJ2-7; 12 bases align to TRBD2. The CDR3 is CASSLLTSGGKVTYF. CDR3 bases: TGTGCCAGCAGTTTACTAACTAGCGGGGGGAAAGTAACGTACTTC.